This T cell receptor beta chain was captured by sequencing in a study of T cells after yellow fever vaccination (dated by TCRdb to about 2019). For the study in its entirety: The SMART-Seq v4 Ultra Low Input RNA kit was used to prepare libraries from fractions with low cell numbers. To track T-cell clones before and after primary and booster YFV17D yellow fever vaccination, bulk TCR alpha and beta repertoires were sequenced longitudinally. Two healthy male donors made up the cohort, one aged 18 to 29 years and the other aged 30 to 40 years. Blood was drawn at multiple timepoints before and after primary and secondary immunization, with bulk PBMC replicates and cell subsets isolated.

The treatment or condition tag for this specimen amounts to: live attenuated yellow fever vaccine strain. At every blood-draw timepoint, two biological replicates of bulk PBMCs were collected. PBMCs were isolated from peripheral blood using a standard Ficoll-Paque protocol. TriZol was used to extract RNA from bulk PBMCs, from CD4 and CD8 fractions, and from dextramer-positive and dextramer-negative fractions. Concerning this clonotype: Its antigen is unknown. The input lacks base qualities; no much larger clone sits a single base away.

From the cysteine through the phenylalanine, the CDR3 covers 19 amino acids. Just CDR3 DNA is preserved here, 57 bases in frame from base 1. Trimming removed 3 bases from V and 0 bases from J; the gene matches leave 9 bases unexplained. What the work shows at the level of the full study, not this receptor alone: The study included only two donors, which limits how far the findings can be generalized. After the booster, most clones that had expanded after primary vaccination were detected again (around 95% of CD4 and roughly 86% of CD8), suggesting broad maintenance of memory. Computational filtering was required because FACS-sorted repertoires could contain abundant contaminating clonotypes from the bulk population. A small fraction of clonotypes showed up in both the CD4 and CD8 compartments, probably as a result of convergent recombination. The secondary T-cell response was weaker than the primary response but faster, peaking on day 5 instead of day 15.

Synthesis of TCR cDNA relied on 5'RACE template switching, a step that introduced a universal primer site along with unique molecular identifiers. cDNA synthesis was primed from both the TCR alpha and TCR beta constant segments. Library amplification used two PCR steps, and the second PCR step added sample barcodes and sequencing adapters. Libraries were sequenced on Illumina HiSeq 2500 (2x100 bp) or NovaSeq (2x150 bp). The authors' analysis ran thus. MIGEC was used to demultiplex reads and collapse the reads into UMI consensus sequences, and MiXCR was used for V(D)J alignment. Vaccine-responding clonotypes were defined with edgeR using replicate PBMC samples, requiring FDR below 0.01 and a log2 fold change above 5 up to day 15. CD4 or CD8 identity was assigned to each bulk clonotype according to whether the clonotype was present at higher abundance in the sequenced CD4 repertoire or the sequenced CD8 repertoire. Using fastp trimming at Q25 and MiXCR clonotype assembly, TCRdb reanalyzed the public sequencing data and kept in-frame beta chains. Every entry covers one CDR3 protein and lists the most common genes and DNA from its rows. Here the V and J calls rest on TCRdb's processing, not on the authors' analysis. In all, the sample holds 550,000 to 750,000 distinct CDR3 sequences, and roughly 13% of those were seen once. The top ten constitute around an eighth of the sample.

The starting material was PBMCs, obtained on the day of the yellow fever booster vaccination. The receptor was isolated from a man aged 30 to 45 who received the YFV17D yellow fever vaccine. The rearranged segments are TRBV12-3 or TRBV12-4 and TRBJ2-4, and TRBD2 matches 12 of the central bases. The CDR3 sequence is CASSFGASGRALAKNIQYF. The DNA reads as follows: TGTGCCAGCAGTTTCGGAGCTAGCGGGAGGGCCTTAGCCAAAAACATTCAGTACTTC.